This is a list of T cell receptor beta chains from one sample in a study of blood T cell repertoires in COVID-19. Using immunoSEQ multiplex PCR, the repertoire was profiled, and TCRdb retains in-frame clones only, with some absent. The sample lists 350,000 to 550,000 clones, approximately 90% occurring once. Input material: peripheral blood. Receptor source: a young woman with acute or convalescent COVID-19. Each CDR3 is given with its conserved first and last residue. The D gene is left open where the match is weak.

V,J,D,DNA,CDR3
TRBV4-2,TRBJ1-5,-,TGTGCCAGCAGCCAAGTGATGGCGGCGGCAAGTCAGCCCCAGCATTTT,CASSQVMAAASQPQHF
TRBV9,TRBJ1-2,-,TGTGCCAGCAGCGTAGCTGGGGCGGGGTATGGCTACACCTTC,CASSVAGAGYGYTF
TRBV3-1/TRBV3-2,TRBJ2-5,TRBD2,TGTGCCAGCAGCCCCCGGGGGAGGGGAGAGACCCAGTACTTC,CASSPRGRGETQYF
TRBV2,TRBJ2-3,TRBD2,TGTGCCAGCAGGGGGACTAGCGTGGATACGCAGTATTTT,CASRGTSVDTQYF
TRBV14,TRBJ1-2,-,TGTGCCAGCAGCCAAGCGGGCCGACAGCACTATGGCTACACCTTC,CASSQAGRQHYGYTF
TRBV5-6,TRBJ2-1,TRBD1,TGTGCCAGCACAGCGCTACGACAGGGGTTTTTAGGTGAGCAGTTCTTC,CASTALRQGFLGEQFF
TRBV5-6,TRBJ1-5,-,TGTGCCAGCAGGGTGGAATGGGCAAATCAGCCCCAGCATTTT,CASRVEWANQPQHF
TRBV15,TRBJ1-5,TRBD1,TGTGCCACCAGCAGAGATCGACAGGGAAATCAGCCCCAGCATTTT,CATSRDRQGNQPQHF
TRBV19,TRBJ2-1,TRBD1,TGTGCCAGTAGTATATCACAGGGGGCGCACTATGAGCAGTTCTTC,CASSISQGAHYEQFF
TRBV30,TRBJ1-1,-,TGTGCCTGGAATGAGGAGGGGATGAACACTGAAGCTTTCTTT,CAWNEEGMNTEAFF
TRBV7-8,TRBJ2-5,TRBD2,TGTGCCAGCAGCTACGCTAGCGGTCAAGAGACCCAGTACTTC,CASSYASGQETQYF
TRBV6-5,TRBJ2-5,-,TGTGCCAGCAGTTCCCTCCAGGCCAGGGAAGAGACCCAGTACTTC,CASSSLQAREETQYF
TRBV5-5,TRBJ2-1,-,TGTGCCAGCATTGGGGGGGCGAGAAATGAGCAGTTCTTC,CASIGGARNEQFF
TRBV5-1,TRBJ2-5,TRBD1,TGCGCCAGCAGCTCACAGGGACAGGGCTACGGGACCCAGTACTTC,CASSSQGQGYGTQYF
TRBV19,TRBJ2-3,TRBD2,TGTGCCACCTCCTCTAGCGGGGGGCGAGATACGCAGTATTTT,CATSSSGGRDTQYF
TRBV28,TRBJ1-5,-,TGTGCCAGCATTTGGTCGAGAGAGGGCCAGCCCCAGCATTTT,CASIWSREGQPQHF
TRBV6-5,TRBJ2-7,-,TGTGCCAGCAGTTCTTCAGGGCCGGGCTCCTACGAGCAGTACTTC,CASSSSGPGSYEQYF
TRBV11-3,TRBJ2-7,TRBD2,TGTGCCAGCAGCACGACCGGGACAGGCCTAGCGGGGGGCTCTACAAACGAGCAGTACTTC,CASSTTGTGLAGGSTNEQYF
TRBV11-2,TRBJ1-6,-,TGTGCCAGCAGCAAATTGGGAGACCTGCGTTCACCCCTCCACTTT,CASSKLGDLRSPLHF
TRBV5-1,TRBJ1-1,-,TGCGCCACCAGGAGAGGGGGTGGGGACACTGAAGCTTTCTTT,CATRRGGGDTEAFF
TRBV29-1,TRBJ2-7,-,TGCAGCGTTGGGCAGGGCACCTACGAGCAGTACTTC,CSVGQGTYEQYF
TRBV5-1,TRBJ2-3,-,TGCGCCAGCAGCTTGGAGTCAGGGAGGACAGATACGCAGTATTTT,CASSLESGRTDTQYF
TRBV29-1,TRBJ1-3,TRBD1,TGCAGCGTTGAAAAAGACAGGGAATCTGGAAACACCATATATTTT,CSVEKDRESGNTIYF
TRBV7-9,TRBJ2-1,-,TGTGCCAGCAGCTCCTCCCAGATTAATTACAATGAGCAGTTCTTC,CASSSSQINYNEQFF
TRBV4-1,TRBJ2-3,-,TGCGCCAGCAGCCAGAGACCAGGTTTATCAGATACGCAGTATTTT,CASSQRPGLSDTQYF
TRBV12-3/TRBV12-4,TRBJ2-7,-,TGTGCCAGCTCGCCGGGTTACTACGAGCAGTACTTC,CASSPGYYEQYF
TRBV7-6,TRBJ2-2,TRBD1,TGTGCCAGCAGCTTAGCGTCGACAGGGGGCGAGGTCACCGGGGAGCTGTTTTTT,CASSLASTGGEVTGELFF
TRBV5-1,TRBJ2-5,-,TGCGCCAGCAGCTTGGTTCAGGGAGGCGAGACCCAGTACTTC,CASSLVQGGETQYF
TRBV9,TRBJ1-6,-,TGTGCCAGCAGCGGGGCTTTAGATTCACCCCTCCACTTT,CASSGALDSPLHF